What follows are 3 T cell receptor beta chains derived from one specimen sequenced in a study of cytomegalovirus exposure and HLA in healthy donors. Only in-frame clones appear in the TCRdb table, and some are missing; sequencing was by immunoSEQ multiplex PCR. The profile shows about 200,000 clones, more than 75% of them singletons. The sample comprised PBMCs. Receptor source: a woman aged 18-30 years in good health and CMV-seropositive.

The gene calls are TRBV2 and TRBJ2-7, with 12 bases lining up with TRBD1. V lost 7 bases to trimming and J lost 6 bases; unmatched junction nucleotides: 13. Germline V gives CDR1 SNHLY, CDR2 FYNNEI. The CDR3 is 16 residues long. In DNA form, the CDR3 reads TGTGCCAGCACCTTCGCCATGGGACAGGGGGCGCGCGAGCAGTACTTC. This codes for CASTFAMGQGAREQYF.

The chain employs TRBV2 and TRBJ2-1; TRBD2 matches at 10 bases. Germline assignment: CDR1 SNHLY and CDR2 FYNNEI. V was pared by 7 bases and J by 0 bases, with 3 bases of the junction left unmatched. CDR3 length equals 15 residues. For the CDR3, the DNA is TGTGCCAGCACTCCTAGCGGGAGCTCCTACAATGAGCAGTTCTTC. Protein product: CASTPSGSSYNEQFF.

The chain couples TRBV11-2 to TRBJ1-5, with D unclear. Trimming removed 1 base at V and 7 bases at J, with 11 bases between. This CDR3 has 14 amino acids. Per the germline V gene, CDR1 is SGHAT and CDR2 is FQNNGV. The CDR3 DNA reads TGTGCCAGCAGCTTAGTCCCCTCAGGCCAGCCCCAGCATTTT. Its protein product is CASSLVPSGQPQHF.